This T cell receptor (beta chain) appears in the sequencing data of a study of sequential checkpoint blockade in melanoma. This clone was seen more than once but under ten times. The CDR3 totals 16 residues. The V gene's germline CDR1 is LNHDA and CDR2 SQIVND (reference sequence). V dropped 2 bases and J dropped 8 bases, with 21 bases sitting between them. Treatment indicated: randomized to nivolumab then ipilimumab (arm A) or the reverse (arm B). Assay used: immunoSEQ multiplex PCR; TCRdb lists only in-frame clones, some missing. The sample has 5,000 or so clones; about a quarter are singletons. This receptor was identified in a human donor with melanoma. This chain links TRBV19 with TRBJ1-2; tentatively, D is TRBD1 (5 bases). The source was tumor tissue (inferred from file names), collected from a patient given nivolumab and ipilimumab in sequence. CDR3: CASSIRGEKGTTGYTF. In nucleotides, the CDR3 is TGTGCCAGTAGTATACGGGGGGAAAAGGGGACGACGGGCTACACCTTC.